The T cell receptor (beta chain) under discussion was sequenced for a study of cytomegalovirus exposure and HLA in healthy donors. On this clone itself: Its target is unknown.

PCR amplification relied on 60 Vbeta primers (plus 13 Jbeta primers). The repertoire was sequenced with immunoSEQ multiplex PCR; TCRdb's copy has only in-frame clones and lacks some. The data show 150,000 to 200,000 clones, over 75% seen once. Study-wide results and limits: A previous analysis found most TCR beta V segments productive roughly 90% or roughly 30% of the time.

V dropped 0 bases and J dropped 1 base, with 27 bases sitting between them. CDR1 GTSNPN and CDR2 SVGIG come from the germline V gene (reference sequence). The CDR3 has 20 residues. Material: PBMCs. This clonotype originated in a woman in her forties or fifties in good health and CMV-seropositive. This chain connects TRBV30 to TRBJ1-1; D may be TRBD1 (6 bases). CDR3 loop: CAWSVMGMGSRGQRNTEAFF. Here the CDR3 DNA reads TGTGCCTGGAGTGTCATGGGTATGGGTTCGCGAGGACAGCGGAACACTGAAGCTTTCTTT.